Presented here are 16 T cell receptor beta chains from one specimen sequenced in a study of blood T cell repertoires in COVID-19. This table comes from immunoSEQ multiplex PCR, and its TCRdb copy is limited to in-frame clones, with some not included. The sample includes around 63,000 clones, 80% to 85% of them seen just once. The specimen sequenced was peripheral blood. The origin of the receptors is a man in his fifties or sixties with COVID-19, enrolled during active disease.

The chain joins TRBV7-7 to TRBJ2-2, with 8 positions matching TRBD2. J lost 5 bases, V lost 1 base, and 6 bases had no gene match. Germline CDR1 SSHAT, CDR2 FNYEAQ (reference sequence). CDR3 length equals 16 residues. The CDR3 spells CASSLVAGLGTGELFF. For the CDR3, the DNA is TGTGCCAGCAGCTTAGTAGCGGGACTTGGGACCGGGGAGCTGTTTTTT. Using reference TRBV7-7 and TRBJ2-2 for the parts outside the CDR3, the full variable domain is GAGVSQSPRYKVTKRGQDVTLRCDPISSHATLYWYQQALGQGPEFLTYFNYEAQPDKSGLPSDRFSAERPEGSISTLTIQRTEQRDSAMYRCASSLVAGLGTGELFFGEGSRLTVL.

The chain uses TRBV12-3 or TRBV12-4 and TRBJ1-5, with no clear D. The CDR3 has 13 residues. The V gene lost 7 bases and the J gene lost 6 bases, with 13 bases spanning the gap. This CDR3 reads CASTPSGFQPQHF. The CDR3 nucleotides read TGTGCCAGCACTCCGTCGGGGTTTCAGCCCCAGCATTTT.

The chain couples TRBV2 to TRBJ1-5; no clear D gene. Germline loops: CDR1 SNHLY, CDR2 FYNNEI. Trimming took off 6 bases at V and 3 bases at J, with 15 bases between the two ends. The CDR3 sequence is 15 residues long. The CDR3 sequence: CASSIWAGNNQPQHF. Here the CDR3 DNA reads TGTGCCAGCAGCATATGGGCGGGGAACAATCAGCCCCAGCATTTT.

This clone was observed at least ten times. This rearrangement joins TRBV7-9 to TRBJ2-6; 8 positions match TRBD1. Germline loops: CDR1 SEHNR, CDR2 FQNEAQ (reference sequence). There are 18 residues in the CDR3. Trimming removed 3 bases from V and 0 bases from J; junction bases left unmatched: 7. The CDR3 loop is CASSFRQGRLSGANVLTF. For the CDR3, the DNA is TGTGCCAGCAGCTTTCGACAGGGGCGCCTCTCTGGGGCCAACGTCCTGACTTTC.

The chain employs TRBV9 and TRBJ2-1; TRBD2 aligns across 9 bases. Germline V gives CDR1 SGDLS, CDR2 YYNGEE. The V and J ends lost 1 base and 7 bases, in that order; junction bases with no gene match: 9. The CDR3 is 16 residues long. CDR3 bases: TGTGCCAGCAGCGTATCCGCGGGAGGGCTTGGGAATGAGCAGTTCTTC. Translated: CASSVSAGGLGNEQFF.

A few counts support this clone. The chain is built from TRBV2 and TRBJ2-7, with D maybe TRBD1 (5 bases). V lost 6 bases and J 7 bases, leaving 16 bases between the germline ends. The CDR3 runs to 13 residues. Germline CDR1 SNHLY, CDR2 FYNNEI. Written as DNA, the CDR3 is TGTGCCAGCAGGGGGCTACAGGTCGTGGAGCAGTACTTC. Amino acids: CASRGLQVVEQYF.

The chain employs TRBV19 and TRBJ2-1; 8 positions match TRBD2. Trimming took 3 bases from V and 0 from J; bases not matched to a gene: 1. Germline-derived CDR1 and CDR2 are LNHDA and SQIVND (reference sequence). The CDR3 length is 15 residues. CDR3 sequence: CASSISGSSYNEQFF. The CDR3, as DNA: TGTGCCAGTAGTATCAGCGGGAGCTCCTACAATGAGCAGTTCTTC.

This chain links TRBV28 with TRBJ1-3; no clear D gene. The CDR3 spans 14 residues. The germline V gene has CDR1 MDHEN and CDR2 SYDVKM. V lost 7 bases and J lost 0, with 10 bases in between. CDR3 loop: CASTRPGSGNTIYF. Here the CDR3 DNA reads TGTGCCAGCACCCGGCCGGGCTCTGGAAACACCATATATTTT.

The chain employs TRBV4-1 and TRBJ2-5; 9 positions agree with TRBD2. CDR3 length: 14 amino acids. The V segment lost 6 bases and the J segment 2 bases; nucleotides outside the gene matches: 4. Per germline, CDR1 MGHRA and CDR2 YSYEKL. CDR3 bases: TGCGCCAGCAGAGGGCGGGAGGGACAAGAGACCCAGTACTTC. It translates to CASRGREGQETQYF.

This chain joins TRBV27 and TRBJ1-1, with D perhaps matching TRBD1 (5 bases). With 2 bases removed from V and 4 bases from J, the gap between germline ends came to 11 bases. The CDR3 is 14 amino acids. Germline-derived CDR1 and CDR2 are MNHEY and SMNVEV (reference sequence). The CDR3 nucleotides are TGTGCCAGCAGTTTAGCAGGGCGATTCACTGAAGCTTTCTTT. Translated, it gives CASSLAGRFTEAFF.

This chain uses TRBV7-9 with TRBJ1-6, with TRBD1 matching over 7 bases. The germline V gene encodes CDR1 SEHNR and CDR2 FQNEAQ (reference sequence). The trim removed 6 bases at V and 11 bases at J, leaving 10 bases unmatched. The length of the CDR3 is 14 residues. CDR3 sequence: CASRQDRVVTPLHF. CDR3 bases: TGTGCCAGCAGACAAGACAGGGTTGTCACACCCCTCCACTTT.

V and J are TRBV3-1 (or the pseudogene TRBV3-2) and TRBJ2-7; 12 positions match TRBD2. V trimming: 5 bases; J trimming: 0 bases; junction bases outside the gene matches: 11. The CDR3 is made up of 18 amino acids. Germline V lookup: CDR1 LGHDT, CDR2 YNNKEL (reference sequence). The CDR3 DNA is TGTGCCAGCAGCACACCCGGGGCTAGCGGGAGGGCCTCCTACGAGCAGTACTTC. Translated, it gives CASSTPGASGRASYEQYF.

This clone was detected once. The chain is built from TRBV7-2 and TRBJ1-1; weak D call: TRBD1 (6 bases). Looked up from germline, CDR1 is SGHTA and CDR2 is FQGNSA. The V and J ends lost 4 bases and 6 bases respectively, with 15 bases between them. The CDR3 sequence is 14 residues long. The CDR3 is CASSSLRGFSEAFF. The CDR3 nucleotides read TGTGCCAGCAGCTCCCTCAGGGGTTTCTCTGAAGCTTTCTTT.

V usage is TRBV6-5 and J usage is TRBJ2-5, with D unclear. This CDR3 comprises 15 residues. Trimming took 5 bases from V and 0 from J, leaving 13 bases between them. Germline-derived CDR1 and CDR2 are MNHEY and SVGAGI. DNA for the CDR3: TGTGCCAGCAGTCGTACAGCACAATACCAAGAGACCCAGTACTTC. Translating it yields CASSRTAQYQETQYF.

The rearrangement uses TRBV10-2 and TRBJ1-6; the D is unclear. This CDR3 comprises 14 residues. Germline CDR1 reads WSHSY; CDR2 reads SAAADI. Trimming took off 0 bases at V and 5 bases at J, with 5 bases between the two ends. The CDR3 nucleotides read TGCGCCAGCAGTGAGTCCAGTAATAATTCACCCCTCCACTTT. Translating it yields CASSESSNNSPLHF.

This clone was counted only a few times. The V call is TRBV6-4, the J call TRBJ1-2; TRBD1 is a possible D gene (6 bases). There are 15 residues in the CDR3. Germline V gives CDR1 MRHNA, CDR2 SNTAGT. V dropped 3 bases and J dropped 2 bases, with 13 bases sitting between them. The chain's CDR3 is CASSDIAGVNYGYTF. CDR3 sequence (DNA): TGTGCCAGCAGTGATATTGCAGGGGTGAACTATGGCTACACCTTC.